Reported below is one T cell receptor (beta chain). This clonotype was picked up many times. Its target antigen remains unknown. The sample holds no much larger clone one base away, and base qualities are not on file. From the cysteine through the phenylalanine, the CDR3 covers 11 amino acids. Kept here is only the CDR3 DNA, which spans 33 bases and is read in frame from base 1. Per the germline V gene, MDHEN is the CDR1 and SYDVKM is the CDR2. A distance of 9 bases separates the germline ends of V and J, which lose 5 bases and 7 bases respectively. According to the study, the label for this sample's time point signals: persistent/refractory GD, antithyroid drugs over 5 years with positive TRAb. For both TCR sequencing and RNA sequencing, RNA was extracted from PBMCs in TRIzol. The diagnosis of Graves' disease was made according to American Thyroid Association guidelines. Patients for the study were recruited at an endocrinology department in Xi'an, China. Each patient gave 8.5 to 9.5 milliliters of peripheral blood, collected in an EDTA anticoagulant tube. PBMCs were isolated by Ficoll Paque Plus density gradient separation without further T cell sorting. An Agilent 2100 Bioanalyzer and agarose gel were used to check RNA quality, and a NanoDrop 2000 was used to measure RNA concentration.

The data stem from a study of regulatory T cells in long-lasting Graves disease (dated by TCRdb to the early 2020s). In terms of the full investigation: Persistent Graves' disease was defined as antithyroid drug treatment for over 5 years with persistently positive TSH receptor autoantibodies. Persistent Graves' disease patients were compared with newly diagnosed Graves' disease patients by peripheral blood TCR sequencing and RNA sequencing. On average, persistent Graves' disease patients in the clinical cohort had been on antithyroid drugs for about 10.3 years. A total of around 33 samples underwent TCR sequencing, from roughly 13 patients with persistent Graves' disease and about 20 patients with newly diagnosed Graves' disease. The study was conducted in China and was registered as a clinical trial. Paper-wide results and their limitations: Lower TCR Shannon entropy and fewer highly expanded clones were observed in persistent Graves' disease patients than in newly diagnosed patients, which suggested clonal expansion. Because the primary lesion, thyroid tissue, could not be accessed, the study looked at peripheral blood alone. The small sample size was acknowledged by the authors as a limitation that may reduce accuracy. More public clonotypes were shared among persistent patients (roughly 2,700) than among newly diagnosed patients (966). Sequencing and analysis were restricted to the TCR beta chain. TRBV28, TRBJ1-2 and TRBJ2-5 were preferentially used in persistent disease, while TRBV20-1 and TRBJ2-1 were favored in newly diagnosed disease.

Receptors were amplified or captured by multiplex PCR. The sample was run on an Illumina HiSeq 4000. TCR beta libraries were built with iRepertoire HTBI primers and Arm-PCR amplification of CDR3 regions. Before sequencing, the PCR products underwent gel purification. As for the original processing: Gene usage analysis of CDR3 amino acid clonotypes relied on the approximately 60 TRBV and 15 or so TRBJ segments identified across samples. Filtered high-quality paired reads were merged into contigs using COPE and FqMerger. Contigs were aligned with BLAST to IMGT TRBV, TRBD and TRBJ reference genes, and CDR3 was defined per IMGT. Clonotypes above 0.1% frequency were classified as highly expanded clones. Shannon entropy served as the measure of repertoire diversity, while the Gini coefficient captured V-J evenness. Clonotypes shared by more than one individual were considered public. The public reads were reanalyzed by TCRdb: fastp trimming at Q25, MiXCR alignment, in-frame beta chains only. Entries that share a CDR3 protein sequence are merged under the most common genes and DNA. In this record, the V and J calls reflect TCRdb's handling and not the investigators' own analysis. This sample comprises some 340,000 distinct CDR3 sequences, around 23% of them detected only once. The top ten hold around 30% of the sample.

The material was peripheral blood mononuclear cells (PBMCs), obtained when the disease was refractory, from a patient treated with antithyroid drugs. Recombination connected TRBV28 to TRBJ2-7; there is no confident call for the D gene. The clonotype originates from a woman aged 40 to 49 with Graves disease. Donor details come from another sample of the same person, matched by shared clones. The CDR3 region reads CASSTLMEQYF. The nucleotide sequence reads as follows: TGTGCCAGCAGTACCCTGATGGAGCAGTACTTC.